This T cell receptor beta chain was captured by sequencing in a study of T cell changes during pregnancy in multiple sclerosis. The CDR3 length is 15 residues. CDR1 and CDR2 (germline): MNHEY, SVGAGI. The J segment lost 2 bases and the V segment lost 6 bases, leaving 3 bases of the junction unmatched. Using immunoSEQ multiplex PCR, the repertoire was profiled, and TCRdb retains in-frame clones only, with some absent. This table holds about 40,000 clones, almost 95% found once. The receptor was isolated from a female donor with multiple sclerosis, enrolled in a pregnancy study. Source: CD4+ T cells from peripheral blood mononuclear cells, taken before pregnancy. The V gene is TRBV6-5, the J gene TRBJ2-1; 11 nucleotides align to TRBD1. CDR3 DNA: TGTGCCAGCAGCTGGGGACAGGGGGCCTACAATGAGCAGTTCTTC. Amino acid sequence: CASSWGQGAYNEQFF.